This T cell receptor (beta chain) was identified during a study of molecular identifiers for immune sequencing clone quantification. For the study at large: Five portions were made in replicates from RNA of around 20,000 or 100,000 naive CD8 cells, and four underwent sequencing.

Whole-study results and caveats: Clones exceeding 20 RNA copies carried over 99% of effector molecules but under 1% of naive-cell molecules.

Sorted cell numbers of roughly 18,000 to 1,000,000, with 10%, 30% or 50% RNA, served as input for naive CD8 libraries. Only a few counts were recorded for this clonotype. No antigen is known for it. The germline gene is not matched at one end of the junction; a read error may be the cause. Germline V CDR1 and CDR2: MNHEY, SVGAGI. This CDR3 is 13 amino acids long. Bulk libraries came from a prior protocol with listed TCR primers. TCRdb recomputed calls from the PCR reads with MiXCR, one row per CDR3 protein. There are hundreds of thousands of distinct CDR3 sequences in the sample; about 25% occur only once, and approximately 0.75% lies in the top ten.

Material for sequencing was naive CD8+ T cells from blood, with Jurkat cell RNA spiked in. Subset denoted: FACS-sorted CD8+CD4-CCR7+CD45RA+ naive T cells. J is TRBJ1-1 and V is TRBV6-5; D unclear. This TCR was sampled from a human donor in good health. Some libraries in this study had Jurkat cell RNA spiked in. CDR3 sequence (DNA): TGTGCCAACAGTTACTCGTGGAATACTGAAGCTTTCTTT. This gives the protein CANSYSWNTEAFF.